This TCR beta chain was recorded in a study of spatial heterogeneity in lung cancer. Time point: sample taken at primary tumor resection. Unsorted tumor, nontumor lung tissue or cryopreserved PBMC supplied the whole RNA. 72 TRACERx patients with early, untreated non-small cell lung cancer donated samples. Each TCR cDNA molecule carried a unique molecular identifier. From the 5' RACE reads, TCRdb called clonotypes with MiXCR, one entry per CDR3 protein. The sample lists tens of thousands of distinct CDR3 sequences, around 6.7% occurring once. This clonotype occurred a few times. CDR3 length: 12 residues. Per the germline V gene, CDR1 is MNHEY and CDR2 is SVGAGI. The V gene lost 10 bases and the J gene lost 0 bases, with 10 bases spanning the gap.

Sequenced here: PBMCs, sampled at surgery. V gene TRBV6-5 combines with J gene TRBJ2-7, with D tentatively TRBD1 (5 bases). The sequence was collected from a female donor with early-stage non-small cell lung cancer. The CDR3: CATTGDSYEQYF. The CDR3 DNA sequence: TGTGCCACCACAGGAGACTCCTACGAGCAGTACTTC.